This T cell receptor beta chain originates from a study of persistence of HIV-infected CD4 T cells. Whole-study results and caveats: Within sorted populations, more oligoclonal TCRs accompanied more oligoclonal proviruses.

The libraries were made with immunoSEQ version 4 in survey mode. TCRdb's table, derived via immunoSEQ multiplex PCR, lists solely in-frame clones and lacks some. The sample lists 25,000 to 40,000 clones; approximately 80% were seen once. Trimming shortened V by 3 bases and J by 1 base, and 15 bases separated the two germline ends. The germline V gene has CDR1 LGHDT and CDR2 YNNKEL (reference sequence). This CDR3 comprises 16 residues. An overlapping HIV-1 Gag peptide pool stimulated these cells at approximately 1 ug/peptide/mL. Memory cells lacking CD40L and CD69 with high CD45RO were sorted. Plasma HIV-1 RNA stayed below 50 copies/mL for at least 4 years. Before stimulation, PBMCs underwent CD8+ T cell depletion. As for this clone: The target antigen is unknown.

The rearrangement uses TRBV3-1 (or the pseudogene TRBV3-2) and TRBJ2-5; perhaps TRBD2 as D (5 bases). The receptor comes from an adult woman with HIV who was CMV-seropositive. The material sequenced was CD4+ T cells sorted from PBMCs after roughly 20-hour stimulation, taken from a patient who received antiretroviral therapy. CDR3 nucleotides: TGTGCCAGCAGCCATGTCCGCGGGCGGCGCCAAGAGACCCAGTACTTC. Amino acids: CASSHVRGRRQETQYF.